This is a list of T cell receptor beta chains from one sample in a study of T cells after yellow fever vaccination. TCRdb fed the 5' RACE reads into MiXCR, producing one record per CDR3 protein. Of 300,000 or so distinct CDR3 sequences listed, 13% are singletons. The sequencing used CD4+ T cells sorted from PBMCs, collected 45 days after the yellow fever booster vaccination. These receptors were obtained from a man aged 30 to 45 who received the YFV17D yellow fever vaccine. Each CDR3 is given with its conserved first and last residue. A D gene is named only where the DNA matches it firmly. Rows may omit the clone size; those that give it use once, few, many or a size class.

>TRBV29-1|TRBJ2-1|NA|NA
CSVGDYNEQFF
TGCAGCGTTGGTGATTACAATGAGCAGTTCTTC
>TRBV12-3/TRBV12-4|TRBJ2-5|NA|NA
CASSGGGQETQYF
TGTGCCAGCAGCGGGGGCGGCCAAGAGACCCAGTACTTC
>TRBV5-1|TRBJ2-1|many|NA
CASSLGTGNNEQFF
TGTGCCAGCAGCTTAGGGACTGGAAACAATGAGCAGTTCTTC
>TRBV5-8|TRBJ2-7|NA|TRBD1
CASRLTGAEQYF
TGTGCCAGCAGGCTGACAGGGGCCGAGCAGTACTTC
>TRBV20-1|TRBJ1-1|few|NA
CSGPLGLNTEAFF
TGCAGTGGTCCCCTTGGCTTGAACACTGAAGCTTTCTTT
>TRBV27|TRBJ2-2|NA|NA
CASSLAGLNTGELFF
TGTGCCAGCAGTTTGGCGGGGCTTAACACCGGGGAGCTGTTTTTT
>TRBV29-1|TRBJ1-2|few|TRBD1
CSVDRQGLGPYTF
TGCAGCGTGGACCGACAGGGGTTGGGGCCCTACACCTTC
>TRBV7-2|TRBJ1-1|NA|NA
CASSLKGGFEAFF
TGTGCCAGCAGCTTAAAGGGGGGGTTTGAAGCTTTCTTT
>TRBV15|TRBJ2-7|few|NA
CATSRDLDRPYEQYF
TGTGCCACCAGCAGAGATTTGGACAGACCCTACGAGCAGTACTTC
>TRBV5-1|TRBJ2-7|few|NA
CASSAGLDEQYF
TGCGCCAGCAGTGCAGGGTTGGACGAGCAGTACTTC
>TRBV4-2|TRBJ2-2|NA|NA
CASSPLGGTGELFF
TGTGCCAGCAGCCCTCTAGGGGGCACCGGGGAGCTGTTTTTT
>TRBV11-2|TRBJ2-5|NA|NA
CASTRGLGETQYF
TGTGCCAGCACTCGGGGTCTTGGAGAGACCCAGTACTTC
>TRBV28|TRBJ2-7|NA|NA
CASTSGRYEQYF
TGTGCCAGCACCAGTGGAAGATACGAGCAGTACTTC
>TRBV20-1|TRBJ2-5|NA|TRBD2
CSATPGTSGRVTQYF
TGCAGTGCAACCCCCGGGACTAGCGGGAGAGTGACCCAGTACTTC
>TRBV5-1|TRBJ1-1|few|NA
CASSLDMGPTEAFF
TGCGCCAGCAGCTTGGATATGGGCCCCACTGAAGCTTTCTTT
>TRBV28|TRBJ2-7|few|TRBD2
CATGLAGGPPYEQYF
TGTGCCACAGGACTAGCGGGAGGACCCCCCTACGAGCAGTACTTC
>TRBV7-9|TRBJ2-1|few|NA
CASSFWVPEQFF
TGTGCCAGCAGCTTCTGGGTCCCCGAGCAGTTCTTC
>TRBV7-2|TRBJ2-7|NA|TRBD2
CASSLGGSRGGHEQYF
TGTGCCAGCAGCTTAGGAGGAAGTAGGGGAGGGCACGAGCAGTACTTC
>TRBV5-1|TRBJ2-7|few|TRBD1
CASSIGDSPHEQYF
TGCGCCAGCAGCATAGGGGACAGCCCCCACGAGCAGTACTTC
>TRBV18|TRBJ2-7|NA|NA
CASSPKGFSYEQYF
TGTGCCAGCTCACCAAAGGGGTTCTCCTACGAGCAGTACTTC
>TRBV10-3|TRBJ2-7|NA|NA
CAISAREGTSYEQYF
TGTGCCATCAGTGCCCGAGAGGGAACCTCCTACGAGCAGTACTTC
>TRBV5-1|TRBJ1-5|many|NA
CASSFGGTIDPQHF
TGCGCCAGCAGCTTTGGCGGCACGATCGATCCCCAGCATTTT
>TRBV5-1|TRBJ2-5|NA|NA
CASRFNQGGETQYF
TGCGCCAGCAGGTTTAACCAGGGTGGAGAGACCCAGTACTTC
>TRBV29-1|TRBJ1-1|NA|NA
CSVDGQGSTEAFF
TGCAGCGTTGATGGGCAGGGGAGTACTGAAGCTTTCTTT
>TRBV9|TRBJ2-5|few|NA
CASSAGGLIRETQYF
TGTGCCAGCAGCGCCGGCGGGCTTATACGGGAGACCCAGTACTTC
>TRBV20-1|TRBJ2-7|many|TRBD1
CSARRSRGLEEQYF
TGCAGTGCTAGGAGGTCCAGGGGGCTGGAAGAGCAGTACTTC
>TRBV4-3|TRBJ2-1|NA|TRBD2
CASSSRQGLAPEQFF
TGCGCCAGCAGCAGTCGACAAGGACTAGCGCCTGAGCAGTTCTTC
>TRBV7-6|TRBJ2-7|NA|NA
CASSLGTGPEQYF
TGTGCCAGCAGCTTAGGAACGGGTCCCGAGCAGTACTTC
>TRBV5-5|TRBJ2-2|NA|NA
CASSPGNLGELFF
TGTGCCAGCAGCCCCGGGAACCTCGGGGAGCTGTTTTTT
>TRBV5-1|TRBJ2-2|few|TRBD1
CASTQGVDTGELFF
TGCGCCAGCACCCAGGGGGTGGACACCGGGGAGCTGTTTTTT
>TRBV7-9|TRBJ2-1|NA|TRBD2
CASSTGLAAIKADEQFF
TGTGCCAGCAGCACGGGACTAGCGGCTATAAAGGCGGATGAGCAGTTCTTC
>TRBV18|TRBJ2-3|few|NA
CASSSRGYTDTQYF
TGTGCCAGCTCTTCTAGGGGATACACAGATACGCAGTATTTT
>TRBV7-2|TRBJ2-7|few|TRBD1
CASNRQGTYEQYF
TGTGCCAGCAACAGACAGGGAACCTACGAGCAGTACTTC
>TRBV10-2|TRBJ2-5|many|NA
CASSESETQYF
TGCGCCAGCAGTGAGTCTGAGACCCAGTACTTC
>TRBV7-9|TRBJ2-5|NA|TRBD2
CASGTTTETQYF
TGTGCCAGCGGGACTACAACGGAGACCCAGTACTTC
>TRBV5-1|TRBJ2-2|few|TRBD2
CASSSRTSGTSSGELFF
TGCGCCAGCAGCTCCCGGACTAGCGGGACGTCGTCCGGGGAGCTGTTTTTT
>TRBV12-3/TRBV12-4|TRBJ1-2|few|TRBD1
CASTPGQGYGYTF
TGTGCCAGCACACCGGGACAGGGCTATGGCTACACCTTC
>TRBV7-2|TRBJ2-3|few|TRBD1
CASSLAPPGQVLDTQYF
TGTGCCAGCAGCTTAGCCCCTCCGGGACAGGTACTAGATACGCAGTATTTT
>TRBV9|TRBJ2-1|NA|NA
CASSVGPVRSYNEQFF
TGTGCCAGCAGCGTAGGCCCAGTTCGCTCCTACAATGAGCAGTTCTTC
>TRBV7-9|TRBJ2-5|few|TRBD1
CASSRFTGGEETQYF
TGTGCCAGCAGCCGGTTCACAGGGGGAGAAGAGACCCAGTACTTC
>TRBV7-2|TRBJ2-3|NA|TRBD2
CASSRGSGRASDTQYF
TGTGCCAGCAGCAGAGGGAGCGGGAGGGCTTCAGATACGCAGTATTTT
>TRBV4-1|TRBJ2-3|NA|NA
CASSLIRGAPTDTQYF
TGCGCCAGCAGCCTAATCCGAGGGGCCCCCACAGATACGCAGTATTTT
>TRBV12-3/TRBV12-4|TRBJ2-7|many|NA
CASKDNSYEQYF
TGTGCCAGCAAGGACAATTCCTACGAGCAGTACTTC
>TRBV12-3/TRBV12-4|TRBJ2-2|NA|NA
CASSLRLESGELFF
TGTGCCAGCAGTTTGCGGCTAGAGTCCGGGGAGCTGTTTTTT
>TRBV27|TRBJ2-3|NA|NA
CASSLSRHIDTQYF
TGTGCCAGCAGTTTATCCAGGCATATCGATACGCAGTATTTT
>TRBV2|TRBJ2-2|NA|NA
CASTEGGTTGELFF
TGTGCCAGCACCGAAGGGGGTACCACCGGGGAGCTGTTTTTT
>TRBV3-1|TRBJ2-1|few|NA
CASSQEPAGLGQFF
TGTGCCAGCAGCCAAGAGCCAGCAGGACTTGGGCAGTTCTTC
>TRBV20-1|TRBJ2-3|NA|NA
CSARGRAPSTDTQYF
TGCAGTGCTAGGGGTCGGGCACCTAGCACAGATACGCAGTATTTT
>TRBV7-9|TRBJ1-4|NA|TRBD1
CASSNRGRTNEKLFF
TGTGCCAGCAGCAACAGGGGGAGGACTAATGAAAAACTGTTTTTT
>TRBV20-1|TRBJ2-7|NA|TRBD1
CSATGDRGSYEQYF
TGCAGTGCTACTGGGGACAGGGGCTCCTACGAGCAGTACTTC
>TRBV7-9|TRBJ1-4|NA|NA
CASSFDLWGEKLFF
TGTGCCAGCAGCTTTGACCTATGGGGCGAAAAACTGTTTTTT
>TRBV9|TRBJ1-6|few|TRBD1
CASSGAGQGNSPLHF
TGTGCCAGCAGCGGAGCGGGACAGGGTAATTCACCCCTCCACTTT
>TRBV29-1|TRBJ1-2|NA|NA
CSVERGTLGGYTF
TGCAGCGTTGAGCGGGGGACCCTCGGGGGCTACACCTTC
>TRBV20-1|TRBJ2-2|NA|TRBD1
CSAQDRTYTGELFF
TGCAGTGCCCAGGACAGGACCTACACCGGGGAGCTGTTTTTT
>TRBV5-1|TRBJ1-2|NA|TRBD1
CASRSPGQGYGYTF
TGCGCCAGCAGATCGCCGGGACAGGGCTATGGCTACACCTTC
>TRBV24-1|TRBJ2-5|few|NA
CATSARGQMEETQYF
TGTGCCACCAGTGCCCGAGGGCAGATGGAGGAGACCCAGTACTTC
>TRBV4-3|TRBJ2-1|NA|NA
CASSEERVSTNYNEQFF
TGCGCCAGCAGCGAAGAACGGGTCTCTACTAACTACAATGAGCAGTTCTTC
>TRBV7-2|TRBJ2-5|NA|TRBD2
CASSILAGPRAETQYF
TGTGCCAGCAGCATATTAGCGGGACCACGGGCGGAGACCCAGTACTTC